Given below is one TCR beta chain in context. Trimming took off 0 bases at V and 9 bases at J, with 15 bases between the two ends. The germline gives CDR1 SGHRS, CDR2 YFSETQ. CDR3 size: 15 residues. This specimen comes from a study of cytomegalovirus exposure and HLA in healthy donors. Method: immunoSEQ multiplex PCR; TCRdb's copy keeps in-frame clones and lacks some. The sample includes 250,000 to 350,000 clones, over 75% of them seen just once. The rearrangement joins TRBV5-1 to TRBJ1-4, with a possible D match to TRBD1 (6 bases). The clonotype was recovered from a man aged 25-40 years in good health and CMV-seronegative. The material sequenced was PBMCs. DNA of the CDR3: TGCGCCAGCAGCTTGGAGGGGGGGCTTGGACAAAAACTGTTTTTT. It translates to CASSLEGGLGQKLFF.